This T cell receptor beta chain was observed in a study of T cell responses to AZD1222 COVID-19 vaccine. Study-wide results and limits: Sampling that yielded the repertoires occurred only after the peak T cell response. Distributed over spike, vaccine-associated CD4 TCRs predominated at 160-218 and 743-854. Donors skewed white British and female; clonal diversity was possibly underestimated. Baseline testing showed seropositivity in only a handful of AZD1222 recipients.

Notes on this clone: Its matching antigen is unknown.

This CDR3 comprises 15 residues. J was trimmed by 4 bases and V by 5 bases; bases with no gene match: 7. CDR1 is SGHTA, CDR2 FQGNSA, per germline. Profiled with immunoSEQ multiplex PCR; TCRdb holds only in-frame clones, not every one. Of 66,000 or so clones listed, 79% were seen once; the top ten hold 23%. This clonotype was sampled from an adult in good health. Sequences were derived from peripheral blood, sampled on day 0 of MenACWY control vaccination. The chain carries TRBV7-2 and TRBJ1-2; 10 bases align to TRBD1. DNA of the CDR3: TGTGCCAGCAGCCCGACAGGGGGCGAGGTCTATGGCTACACCTTC. Residues: CASSPTGGEVYGYTF.